Each of the 28 T cell receptor beta chains below was sequenced from the same sample in a study of blood T cell repertoires in COVID-19. Sequenced by immunoSEQ multiplex PCR; TCRdb stores in-frame clones only, minus some. The data contain 310,000 or so clones, roughly 87% of them singletons. The sample comprised PBMCs or T cells enriched from blood (not recorded which). The receptors stem from a woman aged 30 to 39 who had recovered from COVID-19.

The V call is TRBV7-9, the J call TRBJ1-5, with unresolved D. CDR1 is SEHNR and CDR2 is FQNEAQ in the germline V gene (reference sequence). There are 15 residues in the CDR3. V was shortened by 1 base and J by 2 bases, with 9 bases between the two germline ends. The CDR3 spells CASSLGGNGNQPQHF. Here the CDR3 DNA reads TGTGCCAGCAGCTTAGGCGGGAATGGCAATCAGCCCCAGCATTTT.

The chain is built from TRBV5-1 and TRBJ2-5; D not certain. CDR1 SGHRS and CDR2 YFSETQ come from the germline V gene. Trimming took 4 bases from V and 7 from J, leaving 17 bases between them. The CDR3 covers 14 residues. This CDR3 is CASSPEVYLGTQYF. The CDR3 bases are TGCGCCAGCAGCCCCGAGGTGTATTTGGGGACCCAGTACTTC.

The chain has TRBV19 and TRBJ1-5; perhaps TRBD1 as D (5 bases). The CDR3 length is 17 residues. The V and J ends lost 0 bases and 0 bases respectively, with 12 bases between them. Germline values: CDR1 LNHDA, CDR2 SQIVND (reference sequence). The CDR3 loop reads CASSIDRPGNSNQPQHF. CDR3 in DNA: TGTGCCAGTAGTATAGATCGGCCAGGGAATAGCAATCAGCCCCAGCATTTT.

The chain is built from TRBV6-5 and TRBJ1-1, with TRBD1 matching over 7 bases. Germline V gives CDR1 MNHEY, CDR2 SVGAGI. V trimming: 6 bases; J trimming: 3 bases; junction bases outside the gene matches: 7. CDR3 length: 14 amino acids. The CDR3 DNA is TGTGCCAGCAGACCTCAGGGGGAGTACACTGAAGCTTTCTTT. This encodes CASRPQGEYTEAFF.

The sample holds a few counts of this clone. The chain links TRBV5-5 to TRBJ1-3, with 7 bases aligning to TRBD1. V shed 4 bases, J shed 0 bases, and the junction held 13 bases outside the gene matches. This CDR3 has 18 residues. Germline V gene sequence: CDR1 SGHKS, CDR2 YYEKEE (reference sequence). The CDR3, as DNA: TGTGCCAGCAGCCTGTTGCCTGGACAGGACTCCTCTGGAAACACCATATATTTT. Translation: CASSLLPGQDSSGNTIYF. The complete variable domain, with remaining parts taken from reference TRBV5-5 and TRBJ1-3, reads DAGVTQSPTHLIKTRGQQVTLRCSPISGHKSVSWYQQVLGQGPQFIFQYYEKEERGRGNFPDRFSARQFPNYSSELNVNALLLGDSALYLCASSLLPGQDSSGNTIYFGEGSWLTVV.

The chain employs TRBV30 and TRBJ1-6; D possibly corresponds to TRBD1 (5 bases). Trimming cost V 0 bases and J 8 bases, with 17 bases left between them. Germline values: CDR1 GTSNPN, CDR2 SVGIG (reference sequence). CDR3 length: 16 residues. The CDR3 protein is CAWSVNLGLNHSPLHF. For the CDR3, the DNA is TGTGCCTGGAGTGTAAATTTGGGGCTAAACCATTCACCCCTCCACTTT.

This sequence joins TRBV7-3 and TRBJ2-5; D is ambiguous. CDR3 length equals 13 residues. Trimming stripped 5 bases from V and 4 bases from J, with 11 bases between. Germline-derived CDR1 and CDR2 are SGHTA and FQGTGA. The CDR3 DNA sequence: TGTGCCAGCAGCCCTGGTGCGTCAGAGACCCAGTACTTC. Its protein product is CASSPGASETQYF.

J is TRBJ2-1 and V is TRBV11-3; 7 nucleotides align to TRBD1. The length of the CDR3 is 16 residues. The V and J ends lost 5 bases and 2 bases, in that order; junction bases with no gene match: 9. Germline-derived CDR1 and CDR2 are SGHNT and YENEEA. CDR3 in DNA: TGTGCCAGCAGCCTCAGAGGGACAGTCACCTACAATGAGCAGTTCTTC. Amino acid sequence: CASSLRGTVTYNEQFF.

J is TRBJ1-1 and V is TRBV19, with TRBD1 identical over 9 bases. The J segment lost 1 base and the V segment lost 8 bases, leaving 8 bases of the junction unmatched. CDR1 and CDR2 from the germline V gene are LNHDA and SQIVND (reference sequence). This CDR3 contains 15 residues. In nucleotides, the CDR3 is TGTGCCAGTCGGGACAGGGCGTTGCAGAACACTGAAGCTTTCTTT. Translating gives CASRDRALQNTEAFF.

The chain combines TRBV27 with TRBJ1-6; D remains ambiguous. The CDR3 loop spans 14 amino acids. Trimming took off 7 bases at V and 0 bases at J, with 7 bases between the two ends. CDR1 MNHEY and CDR2 SMNVEV come from the germline V gene (reference sequence). The CDR3 spells CASKEGSYNSPLHF. In nucleotides, the CDR3 is TGTGCCAGCAAGGAGGGCTCCTATAATTCACCCCTCCACTTT.

This chain joins TRBV11-2 and TRBJ2-2; 13 nucleotides line up with TRBD2. The CDR3 runs to 16 residues. V was pared by 6 bases and J by 7 bases, with 8 bases of the junction left unmatched. The V gene's germline CDR1 is SGHAT and CDR2 FQNNGV. The CDR3 sequence: CASRLLAGGLNGELFF. Written as DNA, the CDR3 is TGTGCCAGCAGACTACTAGCGGGGGGGCTGAACGGGGAGCTGTTTTTT. The complete variable domain, with remaining parts taken from reference TRBV11-2 and TRBJ2-2, reads EAGVAQSPRYKIIEKRQSVAFWCNPISGHATLYWYQQILGQGPKLLIQFQNNGVVDDSQLPKDRFSAERLKGVDSTLKIQPAKLEDSAVYLCASRLLAGGLNGELFFGEGSRLTVL.

The V call is TRBV21-1, the J call TRBJ1-6; no DNA check was done on the table's D call, TRBD1. TRBV21-1 represents a pseudogene. The CDR3 has 17 amino acids. CDR3 DNA: TGTGCCAGCAGCAAAGGAGGACAGGGGGGGTATAATTCACCCCTCCACTTT. It specifies CASSKGGQGGYNSPLHF.

This clone was seen a few times. J is TRBJ1-5 and V is TRBV6-5; 9 nucleotides agree with TRBD1. Germline trimming cut 2 bases from V and 5 bases from J; bases unmatched to any gene: 7. Germline V CDR1 and CDR2: MNHEY, SVGAGI. The CDR3 extends over 16 amino acids. In DNA form, the CDR3 reads TGTGCCAGCAGTTACCCCCGACAGGGGGGAGATCAGCCCCAGCATTTT. Protein sequence: CASSYPRQGGDQPQHF.

The V gene is TRBV29-1, the J gene TRBJ1-4, with D possibly matching TRBD1 (6 bases). Trimming took off 6 bases at V and 4 bases at J, with 15 bases between the two ends. The CDR3 extends over 14 amino acids. Per germline, CDR1 SQVTM and CDR2 ANQGSEA. The CDR3 is CSVGGGGLNEKLFF. The CDR3 region has the DNA TGCAGCGTGGGCGGGGGGGGCCTTAATGAAAAACTGTTTTTT.

The chain links TRBV20-1 to TRBJ2-3; D call uncertain. The ends were cut back, 5 bases at V and 6 bases at J, with 9 bases in the middle. CDR1 is DFQATT and CDR2 is SNEGSKA in the germline V gene (reference sequence). The CDR3 contains 11 residues. This CDR3 is CSARKLDTQYF. The CDR3 nucleotides are TGCAGTGCTCGCAAACTCGATACGCAGTATTTT.

The chain links TRBV18 to TRBJ2-1; 9 positions match TRBD2. CDR3 length: 15 residues. After removal of 5 bases from V and 3 bases from J, the junction contained 5 bases not matched to a gene. Germline CDR1 KGHSH, CDR2 LQKENI. In DNA, the CDR3 is TGTGCCAGCTCAATTAGCGGGGGAGGCTACAATGAGCAGTTCTTC. The encoded protein is CASSISGGGYNEQFF.

The chain has TRBV2 and TRBJ2-5; 9 bases fit TRBD1. J lost 5 bases, V lost 6 bases, and 7 bases had no gene match. The CDR3 consists of 14 residues. Germline V lookup: CDR1 SNHLY, CDR2 FYNNEI. The CDR3 loop is CASSTTGGRETQYF. The CDR3 region has the DNA TGTGCCAGCAGCACCACAGGGGGCAGGGAGACCCAGTACTTC.

The CDR3 spells CASSRRGSNQPQHF. The CDR3 coding sequence is TGTGCCAGTAGCAGACGGGGTAGCAATCAGCCCCAGCATTTT. The rearrangement uses TRBV19 and TRBJ1-5; D gene ambiguous. The V gene lost 6 bases and the J gene lost 0 bases, with 9 bases spanning the gap. The germline CDR1 and CDR2 sequences are LNHDA and SQIVND (reference sequence). This CDR3 is 14 amino acids long. Full variable domain (outside the CDR3, taken from reference TRBV19 and TRBJ1-5): DGGITQSPKYLFRKEGQNVTLSCEQNLNHDAMYWYRQDPGQGLRLIYYSQIVNDFQKGDIAEGYSVSREKKESFPLTVTSAQKNPTAFYLCASSRRGSNQPQHFGDGTRLSIL.

This chain joins TRBV15 and TRBJ1-2; 8 bases map to TRBD1. Germline V lookup: CDR1 LNHNV, CDR2 YYDKDF (reference sequence). With V trimmed by 0 bases and J by 8 bases, 8 bases remained unmatched. The CDR3 runs 15 residues. CDR3 region: CATSRDLWTGKGYTF. Written as DNA, the CDR3 is TGTGCCACCAGCAGAGATTTATGGACAGGGAAAGGCTACACCTTC.

In nucleotides, the CDR3 is TGCGCCAGCAGCCAAGGGGACAGAACTATTGCTGGCTACACCTTC. Protein sequence: CASSQGDRTIAGYTF. The chain employs TRBV4-1 and TRBJ1-2; 7 bases agree with TRBD1. The germline CDR1 and CDR2 sequences are MGHRA and YSYEKL. CDR3 length equals 15 residues. V dropped 1 base and J dropped 7; count of bases not matched to a gene: 9.

This chain links TRBV3-1 (or the pseudogene TRBV3-2) with TRBJ2-3, with D perhaps TRBD1 (6 bases). Trimming pared 5 bases from V and 0 bases from J, leaving 12 bases between. The germline CDR1 and CDR2 sequences are LGHDT and YNNKEL (reference sequence). CDR3 length equals 15 residues. In DNA, the CDR3 is TGTGCCAGCAGCAGAGACAGGCCTAGCACAGATACGCAGTATTTT. Amino acid sequence: CASSRDRPSTDTQYF.

The chain couples TRBV6-6 to TRBJ2-7; D gene ambiguous. Per germline, CDR1 MNHNY and CDR2 SVGAGI (reference sequence). Trimming shortened V by 5 bases and J by 5 bases, and 7 bases separated the two germline ends. The CDR3 is 11 residues long. CDR3 bases: TGTGCCAGCAGTCCCTTTGACGAGCAGTACTTC. This encodes CASSPFDEQYF.

This clone appeared a single time. The gene calls are TRBV30 and TRBJ1-6; TRBD1 agrees at 7 bases. V was clipped by 3 bases and J by 8 bases; unmatched bases: 10. From germline, CDR1 is GTSNPN and CDR2 SVGIG (reference sequence). The CDR3 length is 15 residues. This CDR3 reads CAWRRTGTADSPLHF. As DNA, the CDR3 is TGTGCCTGGAGGCGTACCGGGACAGCGGATTCACCCCTCCACTTT.

The chain is built from TRBV7-9 and TRBJ2-7; D may be TRBD1 (6 bases). V lost 5 bases and J lost 2, with 10 bases in between. CDR3 size: 13 residues. In germline, CDR1 is SEHNR, CDR2 FQNEAQ (reference sequence). CDR3 bases: TGTGCCAGCAGCCTAAGGACAGCCTACGAGCAGTACTTC. Translated, it gives CASSLRTAYEQYF. The full variable domain, with the rest looked up from reference TRBV7-9 and TRBJ2-7, is DTGVSQNPRHKITKRGQNVTFRCDPISEHNRLYWYRQTLGQGPEFLTYFQNEAQLEKSRLLSDRFSAERPKGSFSTLEIQRTEQGDSAMYLCASSLRTAYEQYFGPGTRLTVT.

The chain uses TRBV15 and TRBJ1-1; D may be TRBD1 (5 bases). The CDR3 covers 14 residues. Germline lookup yields CDR1 LNHNV and CDR2 YYDKDF (reference sequence). V lost 5 bases to trimming and J lost 3 bases, with 13 bases between them. The CDR3 reads CATSPTVRDTEAFF. CDR3 nucleotide sequence: TGTGCCACCAGCCCGACAGTCAGGGACACTGAAGCTTTCTTT.

As for this clone: The same CDR3 also results from other DNA sequences found in this sample. The chain joins TRBV19 to TRBJ2-3; maybe TRBD1 (6 bases). The CDR3 length is 14 residues. Germline loops: CDR1 LNHDA, CDR2 SQIVND (reference sequence). The germline V and J ends were trimmed by 3 bases and 1 base, with 8 bases remaining between them. The CDR3 sequence is CASSIRQGTDTQYF. CDR3 nucleotides: TGTGCCAGTAGTATCCGACAGGGCACAGATACGCAGTATTTT. The whole variable domain, remainder taken from reference TRBV19 and TRBJ2-3, is DGGITQSPKYLFRKEGQNVTLSCEQNLNHDAMYWYRQDPGQGLRLIYYSQIVNDFQKGDIAEGYSVSREKKESFPLTVTSAQKNPTAFYLCASSIRQGTDTQYFGPGTRLTVL.

This rearrangement joins TRBV30 to TRBJ1-6; the D gene is possibly TRBD1 (6 bases). The CDR3 has 16 amino acids. The V end was cut by 0 bases, the J end by 8 bases, with 17 bases between. CDR1 is GTSNPN, CDR2 SVGIG, per germline (reference sequence). CDR3 protein: CAWSVRATGSDSPLHF. The CDR3, as DNA: TGTGCCTGGAGTGTACGGGCGACAGGAAGTGATTCACCCCTCCACTTT.

The chain couples TRBV28 to TRBJ1-1; D is uncertain. Trimming took 7 bases from V and 0 from J, leaving 12 bases between them. CDR1 and CDR2 from the germline V gene are MDHEN and SYDVKM. CDR3 size: 14 residues. The DNA for the CDR3 is TGTGCCAGCATGCAGACTCCTTTGAACACTGAAGCTTTCTTT. Encoded protein: CASMQTPLNTEAFF.